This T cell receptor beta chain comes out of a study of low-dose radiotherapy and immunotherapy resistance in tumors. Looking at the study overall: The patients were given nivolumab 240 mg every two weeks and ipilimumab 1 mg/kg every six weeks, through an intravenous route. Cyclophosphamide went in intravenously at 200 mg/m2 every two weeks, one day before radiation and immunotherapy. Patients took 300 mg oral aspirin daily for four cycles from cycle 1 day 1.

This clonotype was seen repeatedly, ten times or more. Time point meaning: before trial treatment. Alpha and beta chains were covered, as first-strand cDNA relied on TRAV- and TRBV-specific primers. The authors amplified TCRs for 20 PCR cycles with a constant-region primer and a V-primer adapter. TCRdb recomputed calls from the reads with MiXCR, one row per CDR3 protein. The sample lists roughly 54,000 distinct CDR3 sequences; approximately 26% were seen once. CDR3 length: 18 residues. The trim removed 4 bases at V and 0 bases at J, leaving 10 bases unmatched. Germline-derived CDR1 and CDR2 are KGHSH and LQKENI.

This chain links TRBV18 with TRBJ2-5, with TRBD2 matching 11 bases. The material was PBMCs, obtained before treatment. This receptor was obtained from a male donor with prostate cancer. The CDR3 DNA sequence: TGTGCCAGCTCACTCCTGGGACTAGCGGAAGCATACCAAGAGACCCAGTACTTC. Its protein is CASSLLGLAEAYQETQYF.